Listed below are T cell receptor beta chains from one sample, sequenced in a study of T cell responses to AZD1222 COVID-19 vaccine. This table comes from immunoSEQ multiplex PCR, and its TCRdb copy is limited to in-frame clones, with some not included. The data hold 90,000 to 150,000 clones, with roughly 90% observed a single time. Specimen: peripheral blood, collected on day 0 of AZD1222 vaccination. Receptor source: an adult in good health. Both conserved end residues are trimmed from each CDR3. The order of the fields is J gene, V gene, CDR3 protein.

J gene: TRBJ2-6
V gene: TRBV5-1
CDR3 protein: ASSSSGTELTRANVLT

J gene: TRBJ2-2
V gene: TRBV5-1
CDR3 protein: ATRDPTSGNTGELF

J gene: TRBJ1-4
V gene: TRBV5-5
CDR3 protein: ASSRGGNEKLF

J gene: TRBJ2-5
V gene: TRBV5-1
CDR3 protein: ASSQKTPGQGPETQY

J gene: TRBJ2-1
V gene: TRBV7-3
CDR3 protein: ASSPPGLAGAELNEQF

J gene: TRBJ1-3
V gene: TRBV5-1
CDR3 protein: ASSFGGTGNTIY

J gene: TRBJ2-3
V gene: TRBV3-1/TRBV3-2
CDR3 protein: ASSHLTDTQY

J gene: TRBJ1-3
V gene: TRBV11-2
CDR3 protein: ASSLEAGHASGNTIY

J gene: TRBJ2-1
V gene: TRBV24-1
CDR3 protein: ATSDSLATPNYNEQF

J gene: TRBJ2-7
V gene: TRBV3-1/TRBV3-2
CDR3 protein: ASSQGLTAGREQY

J gene: TRBJ2-3
V gene: TRBV29-1
CDR3 protein: SVEGGQRSTDTQY

J gene: TRBJ2-3
V gene: TRBV5-1
CDR3 protein: ASSLIPGTDTQY